In this sample, the clone carrying this T cell receptor (beta chain) turned up once. Its antigen is still unknown. Collection occurred without any documented infections or immune events in donors. This record comes from a study of identifying expanded T cells in peripheral blood. Study-wide findings and caveats: Technical replicates showed approximately 1.2 changed clones; two weeks about 16; four weeks 19. Clone count variance between roughly 2-week samples rose with total template count.

The assay was immunoSEQ multiplex PCR, and TCRdb's table has in-frame clones only and misses some. The data contain about 110,000 clones, roughly 90% of them singletons. The CDR3 totals 15 residues. Germline assignment: CDR1 SGHNT and CDR2 YYREEE (reference sequence). V lost 0 bases, J lost 5 bases, and 9 bases lay in between. This chain links TRBV5-4 with TRBJ2-6; D gene uncertain. This clonotype was sampled from a person aged 18-70 years in good health. The material sequenced was blood. Here the CDR3 DNA reads TGTGCCAGCAGCTTGGCCAGCCAGCGGGCCAACGTCCTGACTTTC. Protein sequence: CASSLASQRANVLTF.